This T cell receptor (beta chain) is from a study of blood T cell repertoires in COVID-19. The overall study: Sites in the United States, Italy and Spain provided acute and convalescent COVID-19 samples.

The protocol was immunoSEQ multiplex PCR, while the TCRdb copy is restricted to in-frame clones and leaves out a portion. The data contain 230,000 or so clones, about 87% of them singletons. V was pared by 7 bases and J by 7 bases, with 6 bases of the junction left unmatched. Germline values: CDR1 SGHTA, CDR2 FQGNSA. The CDR3 sequence is 13 residues long. Source material: PBMCs or T cells enriched from blood (not recorded which). The clonotype comes from a woman under 40 who had recovered from COVID-19. The J gene is TRBJ1-4, the V gene TRBV7-2, with 7 bases aligning to TRBD1. The CDR3 DNA follows: TGTGCCAGCACTAGGGGGCAGCGTGAAAAACTGTTTTTT. It encodes CASTRGQREKLFF.